The rows below give T cell receptor beta chains drawn from one sample of a study of identical twins. TCRdb used MiXCR to reprocess the 5' RACE reads, holding one entry per CDR3 protein. The sample carries under 250,000 distinct CDR3 sequences, under 10% recorded once. These data are also associated with another study on yellow fever vaccine responses in identical twins.

The sample was memory (CD45RO+) T cells sorted from blood. These receptors were obtained from a woman aged 18-29 years in good health. Both conserved end residues are part of each CDR3.

TRBV28,TRBJ2-5,CASSSLPGTGTETQYF
TRBV11-2,TRBJ2-7,CASSSGTGGLSEQYF
TRBV29-1,TRBJ1-2,CSVEDSGTGGDYGYTF
TRBV29-1,TRBJ2-7,CSVPEGGGSYEQYF
TRBV7-9,TRBJ2-1,CASTDSSYNEQFF
TRBV20-1,TRBJ2-3,CSAILAGSTDTQYF
TRBV20-1,TRBJ2-1,CSASTRNEQFF
TRBV20-1,TRBJ2-1,CSARDGREAQYNEQFF
TRBV29-1,TRBJ1-2,CSAQTQGARNGYTF
TRBV12-3/TRBV12-4,TRBJ2-5,CASSPIGRETQYF
TRBV6-2/TRBV6-3,TRBJ2-1,CASSYSLSEQFF
TRBV4-3,TRBJ2-1,CASSHRPGTSGVRAFF
TRBV6-5,TRBJ2-1,CASSYFKGGLAQRGEQFF
TRBV24-1,TRBJ2-1,CATSDPEPQRRGGGLNGEQFF
TRBV29-1,TRBJ2-5,CSVEGGGLPGETQYF
TRBV14,TRBJ2-3,CASSQIPTGSTDTQYF
TRBV7-2,TRBJ2-1,CASSLVVGGNEQFF
TRBV6-4,TRBJ2-3,CASSAASGRDTQYF
TRBV7-3,TRBJ2-7,CASSRDPRGEQYF
TRBV5-1,TRBJ2-1,CASSLVANEQFF
TRBV5-1,TRBJ2-5,CASTQGWALTQETQYF
TRBV29-1,TRBJ1-6,CSAGTGTNSPLHF
TRBV7-6,TRBJ2-7,CASSLAWSDEQYF
TRBV12-3/TRBV12-4,TRBJ2-3,CASSWGTVDTQYF
TRBV12-3/TRBV12-4,TRBJ2-5,CASSLTSGGSETQYF
TRBV5-4,TRBJ2-7,CASSDTDRGKDEQYF
TRBV10-1,TRBJ1-5,CASSMGGNQPQHF
TRBV10-3,TRBJ2-1,CAISGARDSRNEQFF
TRBV6-1,TRBJ2-3,CASSKPGASTDTQYF
TRBV5-5,TRBJ1-5,CASSRLSQEQPQHF
TRBV2,TRBJ1-2,CASAPGQGLGYTF
TRBV24-1,TRBJ2-7,CATSDFRRGHEQYF
TRBV5-1,TRBJ2-1,CASSSELFGSYNEQFF
TRBV7-2,TRBJ2-7,CASSLQREGQGQYF
TRBV11-2,TRBJ1-2,CASSPEGYGYTF
TRBV13,TRBJ1-2,CASSATGEGYTF
TRBV5-1,TRBJ2-1,CASSLSRGSISNEQFF
TRBV9,TRBJ2-4,CASNPAGFGIQYF
TRBV5-1,TRBJ2-5,CASSPRPPGYETQYF
TRBV29-1,TRBJ2-7,CSVDRGHNEQYF
TRBV5-6,TRBJ1-5,CASSTLGTGEDQPQHF
TRBV20-1,TRBJ2-3,CSANPVGRSSSTDTQYF
TRBV3-1,TRBJ1-2,CASSQGSQTGGYTF
TRBV15,TRBJ2-7,CATSPGTGSYEQYF
TRBV6-5,TRBJ2-2,CASSYSDGRVAAGELFF
TRBV6-4,TRBJ2-4,CASRANLGSIQYF
TRBV6-1,TRBJ1-2,CASRNYVGDRIGYTF
TRBV28,TRBJ2-7,CASSPPGQGAEQYF
TRBV5-4,TRBJ2-2,CASSFSLLTGELFF
TRBV15,TRBJ2-6,CATSEASGANVLTF
TRBV29-1,TRBJ2-3,CSVETQGTDTQYF
TRBV20-1,TRBJ2-3,CSSFPSETDTQYF
TRBV20-1,TRBJ2-7,CSARQGYEQYF
TRBV19,TRBJ2-5,CASSIGFSVQETQYF
TRBV3-1,TRBJ2-7,CASSEAQFYEQYF